This T cell receptor (beta chain) appears in the sequencing data of a study of blood T cell repertoires in COVID-19. At the level of the study: The origin of the acute and convalescent COVID-19 samples was the United States, Italy and Spain. In each case, the material was cDNA or gDNA derived from T cells, B-cell-depleted T cells, or PBMCs.

CDR3 size: 15 residues. Trimming removed 6 bases from V and 2 bases from J; junction bases left unmatched: 8. From germline, CDR1 is SNHLY and CDR2 FYNNEI. Original analysis: Estimated nucleated cell counts came from reference gene primer amplification. TCRdb's copy holds only in-frame clones and misses some; the assay was immunoSEQ multiplex PCR. V and J calls and clone size are those listed in that table; D and trimming were worked out from the DNA. The profile covers 250,000 or so clones, with around 90% appearing a single time and 2.1% taken by the ten largest. The Seattle site enrolled patients during active infection and followed them longitudinally.

Sequencing was carried out using peripheral blood. V gene TRBV2 combines with J gene TRBJ2-3, with 7 positions matching TRBD2. The TCR comes from a woman aged 55 to 70 with COVID-19, enrolled during active disease. The CDR3: CASSREGINTDTQYF. In DNA, the CDR3 is TGTGCCAGCAGCAGGGAGGGTATTAACACAGATACGCAGTATTTT.